The rows below give T cell receptor beta chains drawn from one sample of a study of CD8 T cells in ankylosing spondylitis. TCRdb called the 5' RACE reads again in MiXCR, with one record for every CDR3 protein. The sample lists approximately 140,000 distinct CDR3 sequences, around 43% occurring once. The sample comprised synovial fluid, either unsorted or a sorted T cell fraction (not recorded which). The source of these receptors is a male donor with ankylosing spondylitis. Each CDR3 is given with its conserved first and last residue. The order of the fields is J gene, D gene, clone size, V gene, CDR3 protein, CDR3 DNA. D genes are given only for firm matches. Rows give clone size only sometimes, using once, few, many, or a class for an expanded clone.

J: TRBJ1-5
D: TRBD1
size: .
V: TRBV28
CDR3: CASSLWRTGRKNQPQHF
DNA: TGTGCCAGCAGTTTATGGAGGACAGGTAGGAAGAATCAGCCCCAGCATTTT

J: TRBJ2-1
D: TRBD2
size: .
V: TRBV29-1
CDR3: CSAQLGLAHEQFF
DNA: TGCAGCGCCCAGCTGGGACTAGCCCATGAGCAGTTCTTC

J: TRBJ2-6
D: .
size: .
V: TRBV4-3
CDR3: CASSQDLDLVSGANVLTF
DNA: TGCGCCAGCAGCCAAGATTTGGACTTGGTCTCTGGGGCCAACGTCCTGACTTTC

J: TRBJ2-1
D: .
size: .
V: TRBV7-4
CDR3: CASSPGTIPDDNEQFF
DNA: TGTGCCAGCAGCCCGGGGACCATCCCGGACGACAATGAGCAGTTCTTC

J: TRBJ2-7
D: .
size: .
V: TRBV4-1
CDR3: CASSQVFPGIGEQYF
DNA: TGCGCCAGCAGCCAAGTGTTTCCGGGAATAGGCGAGCAGTACTTC

J: TRBJ2-1
D: .
size: .
V: TRBV4-1
CDR3: CASSRSLYRDPYPRNEQFF
DNA: TGCGCCAGCAGCCGCTCCCTATACCGGGACCCCTATCCTCGGAATGAGCAGTTCTTC

J: TRBJ1-1
D: .
size: .
V: TRBV7-9
CDR3: CASSHPMNTEAFF
DNA: TGTGCCAGCAGCCACCCTATGAACACTGAAGCTTTCTTT

J: TRBJ1-5
D: .
size: .
V: TRBV27
CDR3: CASSLKVESNQPQHF
DNA: TGTGCCAGCAGTTTAAAGGTCGAAAGCAATCAGCCCCAGCATTTT

J: TRBJ1-5
D: .
size: .
V: TRBV11-2
CDR3: CASSLGGTQPQHF
DNA: TGTGCCAGCAGCTTAGGGGGAACCCAGCCCCAGCATTTT

J: TRBJ1-1
D: .
size: .
V: TRBV4-1
CDR3: CASSQDTRGRVTEAFF
DNA: TGCGCCAGCAGCCAAGATACCCGGGGGCGGGTCACTGAAGCTTTCTTT

J: TRBJ2-5
D: .
size: .
V: TRBV4-1
CDR3: CASSQDGNYVRRGETQYF
DNA: TGCGCCAGCAGCCAAGATGGAAACTACGTTAGACGGGGGGAGACCCAGTACTTC

J: TRBJ2-1
D: .
size: many
V: TRBV6-5
CDR3: CASSYRGTPNEQFF
DNA: TGTGCCAGCAGTTACCGCGGGACACCGAATGAGCAGTTCTTC

J: TRBJ2-1
D: TRBD2
size: few
V: TRBV24-1
CDR3: CATSDLLAGGGNEQFF
DNA: TGTGCCACCAGTGATCTACTAGCGGGAGGAGGCAATGAGCAGTTCTTC

J: TRBJ2-3
D: .
size: many
V: TRBV6-2/TRBV6-3
CDR3: CASSIGPEGDTQYF
DNA: TGTGCCAGCAGTATAGGCCCCGAGGGAGATACGCAGTATTTT

J: TRBJ2-5
D: .
size: few
V: TRBV28
CDR3: CASSLWGGIRDRETQYF
DNA: TGTGCCAGCAGTTTATGGGGCGGAATCAGGGATCGAGAGACCCAGTACTTC

J: TRBJ2-2
D: TRBD1
size: .
V: TRBV20-1
CDR3: CSARGHFRGWNTGELFF
DNA: TGCAGTGCTAGAGGACACTTCAGGGGGTGGAACACCGGGGAGCTGTTTTTT

J: TRBJ2-6
D: .
size: .
V: TRBV12-3/TRBV12-4
CDR3: CASSPPGSGANVLTF
DNA: TGTGCCAGCAGCCCCCCCGGCTCTGGGGCCAACGTCCTGACTTTC

J: TRBJ2-1
D: TRBD1
size: few
V: TRBV11-1
CDR3: CASGQDGYFHRSYNEQFF
DNA: TGTGCCAGCGGACAGGACGGGTACTTCCATCGCTCCTACAATGAGCAGTTCTTC

J: TRBJ2-1
D: TRBD2
size: medium-sized
V: TRBV29-1
CDR3: CSVGLAVSYNEQFF
DNA: TGCAGCGTTGGACTAGCGGTATCCTACAATGAGCAGTTCTTC

J: TRBJ2-1
D: .
size: .
V: TRBV12-2
CDR3: CASRSTLRWGGCLF
DNA: TGTGCAAGTCGCTCCACCCTTCGGTGGGGGGGATGTCTCTTC

J: TRBJ1-1
D: TRBD1
size: .
V: TRBV12-3/TRBV12-4
CDR3: CASNSLGGGEAFF
DNA: TGTGCCAGCAACTCTCTAGGGGGCGGTGAAGCTTTCTTT

J: TRBJ1-2
D: .
size: .
V: TRBV6-5
CDR3: CASSYSNRGRHGYTF
DNA: TGTGCCAGCAGTTACTCGAACCGGGGACGGCATGGCTACACCTTC

J: TRBJ2-1
D: .
size: once
V: TRBV5-1
CDR3: CASSLLVPKKEQFF
DNA: TGCGCCAGCAGCTTGCTCGTTCCTAAGAAGGAGCAGTTCTTC

J: TRBJ2-7
D: TRBD1
size: few
V: TRBV12-3/TRBV12-4
CDR3: CASSTPGQGAPYEQYF
DNA: TGTGCCAGCAGCACTCCGGGACAGGGGGCCCCCTACGAGCAGTACTTC

J: TRBJ1-1
D: .
size: .
V: TRBV15
CDR3: CATSRVAANTEAFF
DNA: TGTGCCACCAGCAGAGTGGCTGCGAACACTGAAGCTTTCTTT

J: TRBJ1-5
D: .
size: few
V: TRBV2
CDR3: CASSDPRGAPGNQPQHF
DNA: TGTGCCAGCAGTGACCCTCGGGGGGCGCCTGGCAATCAGCCCCAGCATTTT

J: TRBJ2-3
D: TRBD2
size: .
V: TRBV12-3/TRBV12-4
CDR3: CASRTLTSGGTDTQYF
DNA: TGTGCCAGCCGTACCCTGACTAGCGGAGGCACAGATACGCAGTATTTT

J: TRBJ1-5
D: .
size: .
V: TRBV12-3/TRBV12-4
CDR3: CASSLVGYNQPQHF
DNA: TGTGCCAGCAGTTTAGTAGGGTACAATCAGCCCCAGCATTTT

J: TRBJ2-2
D: .
size: .
V: TRBV24-1
CDR3: CATSETELVPKGELFF
DNA: TGTGCCACCAGTGAGACGGAACTAGTCCCGAAAGGGGAGCTGTTTTTT

J: TRBJ2-1
D: .
size: .
V: TRBV9
CDR3: CASSVCSRNSYNEQFF
DNA: TGTGCCAGCAGCGTATGTTCCCGGAACTCCTACAATGAGCAGTTCTTC

J: TRBJ1-2
D: .
size: few
V: TRBV5-6
CDR3: CASSLAGSPPNYGYTF
DNA: TGTGCCAGCAGCTTGGCCGGTTCCCCTCCTAACTATGGCTACACCTTC

J: TRBJ2-7
D: .
size: .
V: TRBV4-1
CDR3: CASSQVSAREYEQYF
DNA: TGCGCCAGCAGCCAAGTATCGGCTAGAGAGTACGAGCAGTACTTC

J: TRBJ2-7
D: TRBD1
size: few
V: TRBV2
CDR3: CASSDFGTGTYEQYF
DNA: TGTGCCAGCAGTGATTTTGGGACAGGGACCTACGAGCAGTACTTC

J: TRBJ1-1
D: .
size: few
V: TRBV12-3/TRBV12-4
CDR3: CASSPTLGYTEAFF
DNA: TGTGCCAGCAGCCCGACACTGGGGTACACTGAAGCTTTCTTT

J: TRBJ2-1
D: .
size: once
V: TRBV10-2
CDR3: CASSESSFDEQFF
DNA: TGCGCCAGCAGTGAGTCTTCTTTTGATGAGCAGTTCTTC

J: TRBJ2-3
D: TRBD1
size: .
V: TRBV20-1
CDR3: CSAWDRLGDTQYF
DNA: TGCAGTGCCTGGGACAGACTTGGGGATACGCAGTATTTT

J: TRBJ1-4
D: .
size: few
V: TRBV12-3/TRBV12-4
CDR3: CASSLAGGEAEKLFF
DNA: TGTGCCAGCAGTTTAGCGGGGGGGGAGGCCGAAAAACTGTTTTTT

J: TRBJ1-1
D: .
size: .
V: TRBV6-4
CDR3: CASSETDSSSEAFF
DNA: TGTGCCAGCAGTGAGACAGACAGTAGTTCTGAAGCTTTCTTT

J: TRBJ2-5
D: .
size: .
V: TRBV11-2
CDR3: CASSFYTRRGTQYF
DNA: TGTGCCAGCAGCTTCTACACTCGACGAGGGACCCAGTACTTC

J: TRBJ2-1
D: TRBD2
size: many
V: TRBV10-3
CDR3: CAISAPGLEVYEQFF
DNA: TGTGCCATCAGTGCCCCGGGACTAGAAGTGTATGAGCAGTTCTTC